What follows are 20 T cell receptor beta chains derived from one specimen sequenced in a study of shared clonotypes between healthy human individuals. Only in-frame clones appear in the TCRdb table, and some are missing; sequencing was by immunoSEQ multiplex PCR. The repertoire consists of 850,000 to 1,100,000 clones, with approximately 80% occurring once and the leading ten covering roughly 0.9%. Sequenced material: memory CD4+ T cells from PBMCs. Subset described: CD45RA-negative fraction. Receptors originate from a man between 18 and 29 years old in good health. Some clones in this sample may be carry-over from other donors' samples.

This clone appeared a single time. The gene calls are TRBV5-1 and TRBJ2-2; 7 nucleotides match TRBD1. The CDR3 has 17 residues. Trimming at V came to 4 bases and at J to 4 bases, leaving 13 bases not matched to a gene. The V gene's germline CDR1 is SGHRS and CDR2 YFSETQ. In DNA, the CDR3 is TGCGCCAGCAGCCCTGGATATCGACAGGGCGGCACCGGGGAGCTGTTTTTT. This codes for CASSPGYRQGGTGELFF.

Only a few counts were recorded for this clone. V and J are TRBV9 and TRBJ2-7; D gene uncertain. Deletions cut 0 bases from V and 0 bases from J, with 1 base between. Per the germline V gene, CDR1 is SGDLS and CDR2 is YYNGEE. The CDR3 runs 12 residues. In nucleotides, the CDR3 is TGTGCCAGCAGCGTAGACTCCTACGAGCAGTACTTC. The encoded protein is CASSVDSYEQYF.

In the case of this clone: Other DNA sequences in the same sample also yield this CDR3. V is TRBV7-9 and J is TRBJ2-5; D perhaps matches TRBD2 (6 bases). The V and J ends lost 3 bases and 2 bases respectively, with 10 bases between them. Germline CDR1 and CDR2: SEHNR and FQNEAQ (reference sequence). The length of the CDR3 is 14 residues. The CDR3 bases are TGTGCCAGCAGCTTGGGACTGGCTCAAGAGACCCAGTACTTC. It yields the protein CASSLGLAQETQYF.

The chain employs TRBV28 and TRBJ2-1; D may be TRBD2 (6 bases). V shed 7 bases and J shed 10 bases, with 20 bases lying between them. Looked up from germline, CDR1 is MDHEN and CDR2 is SYDVKM. CDR3 length equals 14 residues. For the CDR3, the DNA is TGTGCCAGCACTCCCGGGACCCATGGGAGGGAGCAGTTCTTC. It encodes CASTPGTHGREQFF.

In regard to this clone: Other nucleotide sequences from this sample produce the same CDR3. V usage is TRBV7-2 and J usage is TRBJ2-2, with a tentative D call TRBD1 (6 bases). This CDR3 has 15 amino acids. Trimming shortened V by 1 base and J by 3 bases, and 9 bases separated the two germline ends. Germline lookup yields CDR1 SGHTA and CDR2 FQGNSA. In DNA, the CDR3 is TGTGCCAGCAGCTTAGTGGCAGGGGACACCGGGGAGCTGTTTTTT. This translates into CASSLVAGDTGELFF.

V usage is TRBV4-2 and J usage is TRBJ1-4, with 7 bases lining up with TRBD1. The CDR3 spans 13 residues. Germline V gene data show CDR1 as LGHNA and CDR2 as YNFKEQ. V shed 4 bases and J 6 bases; nucleotides not matched to a gene: 2. The CDR3 is CASSLTGDEKLFF. DNA of the CDR3: TGTGCCAGCAGCCTTACAGGGGATGAAAAACTGTTTTTT.

The chain links TRBV6-1 to TRBJ2-1; D unclear. V lost 4 bases, J lost 8 bases, and 12 bases lay in between. The germline V gene has CDR1 MNHNS and CDR2 SASEGT. There are 13 residues in the CDR3. CDR3 DNA: TGTGCCAGCAGTGTTTGGGTACAAGATGAGCAGTTCTTC. This sequence encodes CASSVWVQDEQFF.

This chain connects TRBV28 to TRBJ2-1; 11 bases are shared with TRBD2. This CDR3 has 21 amino acids. The junction had 20 bases not matched to a gene; V was cut back by 6 bases and J by 1 base. Germline V gene lookup returns CDR1 MDHEN and CDR2 SYDVKM. The CDR3, as DNA: TGTGCCAGCAGACTCCCCCCACGGCTAGCGGGGGGCGGGGGTTCCTACAATGAGCAGTTCTTC. It yields the protein CASRLPPRLAGGGGSYNEQFF.

The V and J genes are TRBV28 and TRBJ1-2; D gene uncertain. V was pared by 7 bases and J by 7 bases, with 10 bases between. The CDR3 runs to 11 residues. Per the germline V gene, CDR1 is MDHEN and CDR2 is SYDVKM. The CDR3 DNA reads TGTGCCAGCATGGGTTGGCGTGGCTACACCTTC. Residues: CASMGWRGYTF.

CDR3 sequence (DNA): TGTGCCAGTGGGAGGGAGTCCGGGTCCTACAATGAGCAGTTCTTC. Its protein product is CASGRESGSYNEQFF. The gene calls are TRBV19 and TRBJ2-1; 7 bases line up with TRBD2. V shed 8 bases, J shed 1 base, and the junction held 8 bases outside the gene matches. Germline values: CDR1 LNHDA, CDR2 SQIVND (reference sequence). This CDR3 is built from 15 residues.

This sequence joins TRBV28 and TRBJ2-6; D is unclear. The V and J ends lost 3 bases and 0 bases respectively, with 6 bases between them. CDR3 length equals 15 residues. The germline V gene encodes CDR1 MDHEN and CDR2 SYDVKM. The CDR3 DNA is TGTGCCAGCAGTTTTTACGGCTCTGGGGCCAACGTCCTGACTTTC. Protein: CASSFYGSGANVLTF.

The V and J genes are TRBV15 and TRBJ2-7, with TRBD1 matching 7 bases. Losses at the gene ends were 4 bases for V and 7 bases for J; bases not matched to a gene: 4. Germline V lookup: CDR1 LNHNV, CDR2 YYDKDF (reference sequence). The CDR3 consists of 12 residues. The CDR3 bases are TGTGCCACCAGCAAAGACAGGGAGGAGCAGTACTTC. Protein sequence: CATSKDREEQYF. The full variable domain, rest sourced from reference TRBV15 and TRBJ2-7, is DAMVIQNPRYQVTQFGKPVTLSCSQTLNHNVMYWYQQKSSQAPKLLFHYYDKDFNNEADTPDNFQSRRPNTSFCFLDIRSPGLGDTAMYLCATSKDREEQYFGPGTRLTVT.

The chain has TRBV29-1 and TRBJ2-1, with 8 bases fitting TRBD2. The CDR3 sequence is 16 residues long. Germline CDR1 is SQVTM and CDR2 is ANQGSEA. The J segment lost 5 bases and the V segment lost 4 bases, leaving 13 bases of the junction unmatched. DNA for the CDR3: TGCAGCGTTGCGGATGGGTGGGGACTAGTAAACAATGAGCAGTTCTTC. Residues: CSVADGWGLVNNEQFF.

This clone was seen a few times. The V and J genes are TRBV27 and TRBJ2-7, with D tentatively TRBD2 (6 bases). V was trimmed by 6 bases and J by 2 bases, leaving 11 bases between them. Germline V gene data show CDR1 as MNHEY and CDR2 as SMNVEV (reference sequence). This CDR3 contains 13 residues. This CDR3 is CASRRDLTYEQYF. CDR3 DNA sequence: TGTGCCAGCAGGCGGGACTTAACCTACGAGCAGTACTTC.

This clone has more than one count but fewer than ten. The gene calls are TRBV27 and TRBJ2-4; unclear D gene. V lost 7 bases to trimming and J lost 1 base, with 14 bases between them. Germline values: CDR1 MNHEY, CDR2 SMNVEV (reference sequence). The CDR3 consists of 15 residues. CDR3 sequence (DNA): TGTGCCAGCATGCCAGCTGGGTTCGCCAAAAACATTCAGTACTTC. It specifies CASMPAGFAKNIQYF.

The chain employs TRBV6-4 and TRBJ2-3; TRBD2 matches 9 bases. This CDR3 spans 15 amino acids. Germline CDR1 and CDR2: MRHNA and SNTAGT. Losses at the gene ends were 5 bases for V and 0 bases for J; bases not matched to a gene: 3. The CDR3 sequence: CASSPSGGSTDTQYF. The CDR3 bases are TGTGCCAGCAGTCCAAGCGGGGGGAGCACAGATACGCAGTATTTT.

The chain is built from TRBV27 and TRBJ1-3; 8 bases fit TRBD1. Germline CDR1 and CDR2: MNHEY and SMNVEV (reference sequence). The CDR3 has 15 residues. V shed 2 bases, J shed 3 bases, and the junction held 3 bases outside the gene matches. The CDR3 DNA sequence: TGTGCCAGCAGTTTACCCGGGACAGGTGGAAACACCATATATTTT. It codes for CASSLPGTGGNTIYF.

As to this clone: Other DNA sequences in this sample translate to the same CDR3. The CDR3 DNA reads TGCGCCAGCAGCCCACAGGGATCCACTGAAGCTTTCTTT. As protein: CASSPQGSTEAFF. V usage is TRBV5-1 and J usage is TRBJ1-1; TRBD1 might be the D (6 bases). V lost 4 bases and J lost 4, with 11 bases in between. Germline V gene sequence: CDR1 SGHRS, CDR2 YFSETQ. This CDR3 is 13 amino acids long.

The J gene is TRBJ2-3, the V gene TRBV7-2; D is uncertain. CDR3 length: 14 amino acids. Germline lookup yields CDR1 SGHTA and CDR2 FQGNSA. The V end was cut by 4 bases, the J end by 5 bases, with 13 bases between. CDR3 sequence: CASSYLVGIDTQYF. Written as DNA, the CDR3 is TGTGCCAGCAGCTATTTAGTGGGGATAGATACGCAGTATTTT.

DNA for the CDR3: TGTGCCAGCAGTCCCCGGCCTCAGGGGCCCCAGCATTTT. Its protein product is CASSPRPQGPQHF. This chain joins TRBV5-4 and TRBJ1-5; TRBD1 is a possible D gene (5 bases). The CDR3 has 13 amino acids. V shed 5 bases and J shed 9 bases, with 15 bases lying between them. Looked up from germline, CDR1 is SGHNT and CDR2 is YYREEE (reference sequence).